This T cell receptor (beta chain) was obtained from a study of metastatic and nonmetastatic thyroid tumors. Study information: Samples came from malignant and benign thyroid patients, and repertoires were compared across blood and tumor or nodule tissue.

Every patient underwent thyroid surgery untreated. CDR1 and CDR2 (germline): SGDLS, YYNGEE. CDR3 length equals 14 residues. V lost 3 bases, J lost 2 bases, and 4 bases stayed unmatched. The table lists this clone with many counts. TCRdb re-processed the PCR reads through MiXCR. The sample lists about 90,000 clones, 8% to 9.5% occurring once. Sequencing input: blood. The rearrangement uses TRBV9 and TRBJ1-1; 7 nucleotides match TRBD1. The sequence was obtained from a female donor with papillary thyroid cancer or a benign thyroid nodule (not recorded which). Some clones in this sample may be carry-over from other donors' samples. This chain's CDR3 is CASSAGQTNTEAFF. CDR3 in DNA: TGTGCCAGCAGCGCGGGACAGACAAACACTGAAGCTTTCTTT.